These 12 T cell receptor beta chains share one sample of origin, sequenced in a study of T cells in Graves' hyperthyroidism and ophthalmopathy. It was RNA transcripts that yielded the amplified TCR beta CDR3 regions. A first-round RT-PCR of the TCR CDR3 used the HTBI primer set. TCRdb passed the multiplex PCR reads through MiXCR, listing each CDR3 protein once. The sample has about 640,000 distinct CDR3 sequences, less than 25% seen once. The sample taken for sequencing was blood. The receptors were sampled from a man under 40 with Graves' ophthalmopathy.

This CDR3 reads CASSYPVEKLFF. CDR3 nucleotide sequence: TGTGCCAGCAGTTATCCGGTAGAAAAACTGTTTTTT. The rearrangement uses TRBV6-2 or TRBV6-3 and TRBJ1-4; unclear D gene. The CDR3 length is 12 residues. V dropped 3 bases and J dropped 8 bases, with 7 bases sitting between them. Per the germline V gene, CDR1 is MNHEY and CDR2 is SVGEGT.

The genes are TRBV7-9 and TRBJ2-2; TRBD2 might be the D (5 bases). The CDR3 runs to 15 residues. Per the germline V gene, CDR1 is SEHNR and CDR2 is FQNEAQ (reference sequence). The germline V and J ends were trimmed by 7 bases and 0 bases, with 12 bases remaining between them. CDR3 coding DNA: TGTGCCAGCAACTCAGCGGTTTCGAACACCGGGGAGCTGTTTTTT. Protein: CASNSAVSNTGELFF.

This clonotype was found a few times. J is TRBJ2-2 and V is TRBV12-3 or TRBV12-4; TRBD1 aligns across 10 bases. Unmatched junction bases numbered 11, after V lost 6 bases and J lost 4 bases. This CDR3 contains 17 residues. CDR3 sequence reads: CASSSKPGQGITGELFF. The CDR3 DNA sequence: TGTGCCAGCAGCTCAAAACCGGGACAGGGGATCACCGGGGAGCTGTTTTTT.

The rearrangement uses TRBV27 and TRBJ2-1; D may be TRBD2 (5 bases). This CDR3 contains 11 residues. The V end lost 8 bases, the J end lost 8 bases, and 10 bases lay between the germline ends. Germline V gives CDR1 MNHEY, CDR2 SMNVEV (reference sequence). CDR3 residues: CASAYSDEQFF. The CDR3 DNA reads TGTGCCAGCGCTTATAGCGATGAGCAGTTCTTC.

This clonotype showed up many times. The V gene is TRBV5-1, the J gene TRBJ2-7, with D possibly TRBD1 on 6 matching bases. Germline assignment: CDR1 SGHRS and CDR2 YFSETQ. Trimming stripped 0 bases from V and 2 bases from J, with 9 bases between. This CDR3 contains 14 residues. In DNA form, the CDR3 reads TGCGCCAGCAGCTTGGAATCAGGGGCCTACGAGCAGTACTTC. It specifies CASSLESGAYEQYF.

This clonotype was recorded many times. The chain carries TRBV2 and TRBJ1-6; D possibly corresponds to TRBD1 (5 bases). Germline values: CDR1 SNHLY, CDR2 FYNNEI. Trimming cost V 7 bases and J 8 bases, with 12 bases left between them. CDR3 length: 13 amino acids. The CDR3: CASNLGADSPLHF. Here the CDR3 DNA reads TGTGCCAGCAATCTCGGGGCAGATTCACCCCTCCACTTT.

This clonotype was seen a handful of times. This rearrangement joins TRBV24-1 to TRBJ2-2; tentatively, D is TRBD1 (6 bases). The germline CDR1 and CDR2 sequences are KGHDR and SFDVKD. The length of the CDR3 is 16 residues. V was pared by 4 bases and J by 5 bases, with 16 bases between. The CDR3 here is CATSEVPGQATGELFF. The CDR3 coding sequence is TGTGCCACCAGTGAAGTCCCGGGACAAGCGACCGGGGAGCTGTTTTTT.

The table lists this clonotype with many counts. In DNA, the CDR3 is TGTGCCAGCAGCCTCTACAGCACAGATACGCAGTATTTT. Amino acid sequence: CASSLYSTDTQYF. V usage is TRBV7-2 and J usage is TRBJ2-3; D is ambiguous. The germline V gene encodes CDR1 SGHTA and CDR2 FQGNSA. Between the trimmed V and J ends, which lost 5 bases and 0 bases, there was a span of 6 bases. This CDR3 spans 13 amino acids.

This clonotype was detected a few times. This chain uses TRBV29-1 with TRBJ2-7; D may correspond to TRBD1 or TRBD2 (5 bases each). Trimming left V 1 base short and J 0 bases short, with 16 bases between. In germline, CDR1 is SQVTM, CDR2 ANQGSEA. The CDR3 runs 16 residues. The CDR3 reads CSVEGARDGRSYEQYF. The CDR3 DNA reads as TGCAGCGTTGAAGGAGCCCGGGACGGACGCTCCTACGAGCAGTACTTC.

The chain employs TRBV7-2 and TRBJ2-1; 14 nucleotides match TRBD2. Germline values: CDR1 SGHTA, CDR2 FQGNSA. The CDR3 length is 15 residues. J gave up 9 bases and V 3 bases, and 4 bases lay outside the gene matches. CDR3 protein: CASSLPGLAGVEQFF. The CDR3 region has the DNA TGTGCCAGCAGCTTGCCGGGACTAGCGGGAGTTGAGCAGTTCTTC.

In its sample, this clonotype was seen many times. The V and J genes are TRBV20-1 and TRBJ1-1, with 8 bases identical to TRBD1. The V segment lost 3 bases and the J segment 1 base; nucleotides outside the gene matches: 4. The germline gives CDR1 DFQATT, CDR2 SNEGSKA (reference sequence). The CDR3 totals 14 residues. The CDR3 DNA reads as TGCAGTGCTAGCCCCGGGACAGGGAACACTGAAGCTTTCTTT. This codes for CSASPGTGNTEAFF.

The chain carries TRBV11-2 and TRBJ1-2; 7 bases line up with TRBD1. Germline V lookup: CDR1 SGHAT, CDR2 FQNNGV. Trimming took 3 bases from V and 8 from J; bases not matched to a gene: 3. The CDR3 is made up of 12 amino acids. The CDR3 region has the DNA TGTGCCAGCAGCTTGAGGGGGCAAGGCTACACCTTC. Translated: CASSLRGQGYTF.